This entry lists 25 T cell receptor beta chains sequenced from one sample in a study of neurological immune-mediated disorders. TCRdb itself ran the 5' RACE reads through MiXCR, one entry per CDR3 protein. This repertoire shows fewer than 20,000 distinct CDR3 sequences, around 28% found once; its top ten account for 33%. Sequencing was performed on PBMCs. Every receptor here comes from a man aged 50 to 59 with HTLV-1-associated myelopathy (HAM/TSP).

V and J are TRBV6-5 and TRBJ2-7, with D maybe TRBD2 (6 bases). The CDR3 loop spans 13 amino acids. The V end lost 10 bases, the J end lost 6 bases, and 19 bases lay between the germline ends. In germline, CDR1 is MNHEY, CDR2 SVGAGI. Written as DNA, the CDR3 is TGTGCCACCCGCGGTTGGGACTTCCTCGAGCAGTACTTC. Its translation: CATRGWDFLEQYF.

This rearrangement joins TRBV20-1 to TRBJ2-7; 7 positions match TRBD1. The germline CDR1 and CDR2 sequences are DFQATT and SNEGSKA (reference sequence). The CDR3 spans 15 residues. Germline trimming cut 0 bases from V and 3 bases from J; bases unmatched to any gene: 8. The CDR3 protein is CSARDARQGDYEQYF. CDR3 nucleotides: TGCAGTGCTAGAGATGCGCGGCAGGGGGACTACGAGCAGTACTTC.

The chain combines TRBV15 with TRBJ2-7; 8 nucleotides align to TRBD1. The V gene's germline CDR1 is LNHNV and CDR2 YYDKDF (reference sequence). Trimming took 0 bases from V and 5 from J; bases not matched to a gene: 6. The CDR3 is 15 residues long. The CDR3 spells CATSRDSRGLDEQYF. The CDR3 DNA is TGTGCCACCAGCAGAGACAGCAGGGGGCTGGACGAGCAGTACTTC.

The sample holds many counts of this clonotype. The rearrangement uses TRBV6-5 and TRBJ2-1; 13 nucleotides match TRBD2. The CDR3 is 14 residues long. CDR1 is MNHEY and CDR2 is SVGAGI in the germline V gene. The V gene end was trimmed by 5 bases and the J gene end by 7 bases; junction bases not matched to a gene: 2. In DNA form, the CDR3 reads TGTGCCAGCAGTGGGACTAGCGGGAATAATGAGCAGTTCTTC. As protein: CASSGTSGNNEQFF.

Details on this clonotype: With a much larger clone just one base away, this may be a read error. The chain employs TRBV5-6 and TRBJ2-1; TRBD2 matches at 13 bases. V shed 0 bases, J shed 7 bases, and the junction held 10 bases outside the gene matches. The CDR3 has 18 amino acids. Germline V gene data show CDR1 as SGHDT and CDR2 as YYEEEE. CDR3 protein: CASSLASTSGGTRNEQFF. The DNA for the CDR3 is TGTGCCAGCAGCTTGGCGTCGACTAGCGGGGGGACTAGAAATGAGCAGTTCTTC.

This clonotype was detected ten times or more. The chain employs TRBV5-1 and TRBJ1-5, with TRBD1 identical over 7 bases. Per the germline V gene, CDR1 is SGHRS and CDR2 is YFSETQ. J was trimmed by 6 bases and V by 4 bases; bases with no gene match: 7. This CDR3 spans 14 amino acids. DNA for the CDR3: TGCGCCAGCAGCCCCCAGGGGGGCGGTCAGCCCCAGCATTTT. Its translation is CASSPQGGGQPQHF.

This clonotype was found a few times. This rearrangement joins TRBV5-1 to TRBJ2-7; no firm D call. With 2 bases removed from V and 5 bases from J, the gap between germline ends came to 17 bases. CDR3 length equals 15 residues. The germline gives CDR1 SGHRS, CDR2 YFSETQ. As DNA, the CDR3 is TGCGCCAGCAGCTTACTTCAGGCATCCGTCAACGAGCAGTACTTC. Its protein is CASSLLQASVNEQYF.

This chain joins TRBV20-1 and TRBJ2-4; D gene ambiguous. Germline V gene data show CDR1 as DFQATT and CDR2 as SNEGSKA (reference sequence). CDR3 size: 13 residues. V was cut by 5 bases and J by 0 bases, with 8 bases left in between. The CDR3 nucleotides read TGCAGTGCTGGCCGGAGAGCCAAAAACATTCAGTACTTC. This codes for CSAGRRAKNIQYF.

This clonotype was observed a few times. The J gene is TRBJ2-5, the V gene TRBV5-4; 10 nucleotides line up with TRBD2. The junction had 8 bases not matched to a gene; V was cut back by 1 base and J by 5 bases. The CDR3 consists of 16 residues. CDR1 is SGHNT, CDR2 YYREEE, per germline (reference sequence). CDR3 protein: CASSLPPSGGQETQYF. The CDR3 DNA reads TGTGCCAGCAGCTTGCCCCCTAGCGGGGGCCAGGAGACCCAGTACTTC.

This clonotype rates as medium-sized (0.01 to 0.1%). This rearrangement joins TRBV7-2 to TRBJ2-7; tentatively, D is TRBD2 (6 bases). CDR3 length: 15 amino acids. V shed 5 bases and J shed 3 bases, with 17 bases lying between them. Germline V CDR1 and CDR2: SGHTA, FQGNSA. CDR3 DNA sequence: TGTGCCAGCAGCCCCCGAACTAGCAACGGCTACGAGCAGTACTTC. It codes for CASSPRTSNGYEQYF.

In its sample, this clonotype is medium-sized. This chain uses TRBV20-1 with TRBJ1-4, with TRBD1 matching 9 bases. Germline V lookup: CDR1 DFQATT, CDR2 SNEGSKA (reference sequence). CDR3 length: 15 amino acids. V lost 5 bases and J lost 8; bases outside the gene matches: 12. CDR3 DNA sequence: TGCAGTGCTCATGGACAGGGGCGTTTTGAGGAAAAACTGTTTTTT. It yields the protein CSAHGQGRFEEKLFF.

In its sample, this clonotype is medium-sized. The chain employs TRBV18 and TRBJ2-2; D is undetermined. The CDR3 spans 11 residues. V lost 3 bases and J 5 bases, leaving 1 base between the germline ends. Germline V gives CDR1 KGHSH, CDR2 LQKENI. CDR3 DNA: TGTGCCAGCTCACCGACCGGGGAGCTGTTTTTT. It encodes CASSPTGELFF.

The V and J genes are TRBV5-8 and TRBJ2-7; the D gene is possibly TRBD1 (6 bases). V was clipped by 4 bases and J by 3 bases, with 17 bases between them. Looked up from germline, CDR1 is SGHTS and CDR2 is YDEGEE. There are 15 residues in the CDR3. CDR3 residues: CASSLPGDTLYEQYF. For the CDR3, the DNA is TGTGCCAGCAGCCTGCCTGGGGACACCCTCTACGAGCAGTACTTC. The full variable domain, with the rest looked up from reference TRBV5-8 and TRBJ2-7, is EAGVTQSPTHLIKTRGQQATLRCSPISGHTSVYWYQQALGLGLQFLLWYDEGEERNRGNFPPRFSGRQFPNYSSELNVNALELEDSALYLCASSLPGDTLYEQYFGPGTRLTVT.

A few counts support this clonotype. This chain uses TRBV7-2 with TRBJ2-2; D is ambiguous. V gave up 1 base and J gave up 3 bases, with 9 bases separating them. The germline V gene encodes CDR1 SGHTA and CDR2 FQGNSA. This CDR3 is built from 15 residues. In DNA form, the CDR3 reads TGTGCCAGCAGCTTAGTTAGGCAGGACACCGGGGAGCTGTTTTTT. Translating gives CASSLVRQDTGELFF.

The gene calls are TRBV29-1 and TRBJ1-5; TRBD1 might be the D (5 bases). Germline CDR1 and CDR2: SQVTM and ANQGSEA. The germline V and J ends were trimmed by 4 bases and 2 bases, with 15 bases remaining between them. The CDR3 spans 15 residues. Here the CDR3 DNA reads TGCAGCGTTGCCCAGGGACTCCTTGGCAATCAGCCCCAGCATTTT. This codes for CSVAQGLLGNQPQHF.

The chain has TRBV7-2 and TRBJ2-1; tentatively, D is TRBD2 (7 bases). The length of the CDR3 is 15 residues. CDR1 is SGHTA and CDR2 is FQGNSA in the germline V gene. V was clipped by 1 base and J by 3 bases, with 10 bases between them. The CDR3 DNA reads TGTGCCAGCAGCTTAGGGGGGGGCGGCTACAATGAGCAGTTCTTC. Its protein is CASSLGGGGYNEQFF.

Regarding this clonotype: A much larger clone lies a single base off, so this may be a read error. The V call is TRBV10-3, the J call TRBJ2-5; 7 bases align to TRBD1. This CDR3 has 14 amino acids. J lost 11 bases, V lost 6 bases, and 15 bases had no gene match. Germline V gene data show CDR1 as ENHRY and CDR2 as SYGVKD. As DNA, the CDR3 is TGTGCCATCAGCACAGGGGTAACCTACAATGAGCAGTACTTC. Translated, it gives CAISTGVTYNEQYF.

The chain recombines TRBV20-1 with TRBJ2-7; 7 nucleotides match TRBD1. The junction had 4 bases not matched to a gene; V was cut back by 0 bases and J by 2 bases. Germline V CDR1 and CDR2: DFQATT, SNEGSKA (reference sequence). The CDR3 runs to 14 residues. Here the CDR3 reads CSARDWQGAYEQYF. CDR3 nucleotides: TGCAGTGCTAGAGATTGGCAGGGGGCCTACGAGCAGTACTTC.

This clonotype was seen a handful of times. CDR3 nucleotide sequence: TGCAGTGCTAGCGCTGGACCGGTCCTTGATCAGCCCCAGCATTTT. Protein product: CSASAGPVLDQPQHF. The rearrangement joins TRBV20-1 to TRBJ1-5; D is uncertain. Between the trimmed V and J ends, which lost 3 bases and 5 bases, there was a span of 17 bases. CDR3 length: 15 residues. Germline V lookup: CDR1 DFQATT, CDR2 SNEGSKA (reference sequence).

The CDR3 protein is CASSLRTGEMTGELFF. For the CDR3, the DNA is TGCGCCAGCAGCCTGAGGACAGGGGAGATGACCGGGGAGCTGTTTTTT. The chain is built from TRBV5-1 and TRBJ2-2; 9 nucleotides match TRBD1. Germline values: CDR1 SGHRS, CDR2 YFSETQ. CDR3 length: 16 residues. Losses at the gene ends were 4 bases for V and 5 bases for J; bases not matched to a gene: 9.

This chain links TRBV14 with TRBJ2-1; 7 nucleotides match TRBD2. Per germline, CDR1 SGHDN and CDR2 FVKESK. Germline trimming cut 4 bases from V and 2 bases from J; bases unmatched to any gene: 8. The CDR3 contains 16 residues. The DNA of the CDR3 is TGTGCCAGCAGCCTCCAATACGGGACTACCTACAATGAGCAGTTCTTC. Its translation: CASSLQYGTTYNEQFF.

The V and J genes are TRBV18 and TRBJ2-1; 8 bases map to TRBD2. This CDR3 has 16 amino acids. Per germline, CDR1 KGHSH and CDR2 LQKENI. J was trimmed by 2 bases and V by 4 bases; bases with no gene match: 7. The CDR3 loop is CASSLSILAAYNEQFF. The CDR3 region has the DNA TGTGCCAGCTCACTTTCAATACTAGCGGCCTACAATGAGCAGTTCTTC.

The DNA for the CDR3 is TGTGCCAGCAGCCAACCCATCAGCTCCTACAATGAGCAGTTCTTC. Translating it yields CASSQPISSYNEQFF. This sequence joins TRBV3-1 and TRBJ2-1; D remains unclear. The germline gives CDR1 LGHDT, CDR2 YNNKEL (reference sequence). The V end was cut by 2 bases, the J end by 0 bases, with 8 bases between. This CDR3 spans 15 amino acids.

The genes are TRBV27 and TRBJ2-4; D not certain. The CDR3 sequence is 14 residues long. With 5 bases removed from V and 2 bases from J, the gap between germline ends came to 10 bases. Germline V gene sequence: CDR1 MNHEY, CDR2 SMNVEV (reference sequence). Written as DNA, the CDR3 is TGTGCCAGCAGTCTCAGGTCCACCAAAAACATTCAGTACTTC. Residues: CASSLRSTKNIQYF.

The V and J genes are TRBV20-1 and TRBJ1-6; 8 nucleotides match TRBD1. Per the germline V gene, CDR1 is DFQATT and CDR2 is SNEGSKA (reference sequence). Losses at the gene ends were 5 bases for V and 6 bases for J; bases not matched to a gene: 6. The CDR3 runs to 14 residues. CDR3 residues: CSAFTGQGNSPLHF. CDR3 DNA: TGCAGTGCTTTTACAGGACAGGGTAATTCACCCCTCCACTTT.